This T cell receptor (beta chain) comes out of a study of CD8 T cells in ankylosing spondylitis. Regarding this clonotype: Its cognate antigen is unknown.

V lost 4 bases and J 5 bases, leaving 11 bases between the germline ends. The germline V gene has CDR1 SEHNR and CDR2 FQNEAQ (reference sequence). The CDR3 has 14 amino acids. Study-wide results and caveats: Some motif variants were previously reported in reactive arthritis synovial fluid and blood.

Via MiXCR, TCRdb re-called the 5' RACE reads, giving one row per CDR3 protein. The sample gives about 240,000 distinct CDR3 sequences, around 10% of which show up once; about 6.8% is in the top ten. The receptor's source is a male donor with ankylosing spondylitis or in good health (not recorded which). Sequencing was carried out using blood, either unsorted or a sorted T cell fraction (not recorded which). The chain uses TRBV7-9 and TRBJ2-2, with D maybe TRBD1 (6 bases). As DNA, the CDR3 is TGTGCCAGCAGCTCCAGGGGTCCGACCGGGGAGCTGTTTTTT. It is translated as CASSSRGPTGELFF.